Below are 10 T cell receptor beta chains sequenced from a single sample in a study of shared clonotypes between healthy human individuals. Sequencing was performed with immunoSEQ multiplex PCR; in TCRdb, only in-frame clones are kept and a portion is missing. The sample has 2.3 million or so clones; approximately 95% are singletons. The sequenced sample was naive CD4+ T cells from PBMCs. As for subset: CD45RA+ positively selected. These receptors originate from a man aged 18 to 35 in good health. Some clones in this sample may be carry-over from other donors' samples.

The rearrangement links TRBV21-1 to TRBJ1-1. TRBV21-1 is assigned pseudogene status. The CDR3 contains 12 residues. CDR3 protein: CASPVVNTEAFF. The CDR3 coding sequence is TGTGCCAGCCCCGTTGTGAACACTGAAGCTTTCTTT.

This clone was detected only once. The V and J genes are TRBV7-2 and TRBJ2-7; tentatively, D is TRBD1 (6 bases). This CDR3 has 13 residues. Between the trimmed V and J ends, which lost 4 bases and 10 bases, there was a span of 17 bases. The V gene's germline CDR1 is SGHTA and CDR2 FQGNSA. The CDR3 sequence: CASSYWTVFPQYF. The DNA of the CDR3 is TGTGCCAGCAGCTACTGGACAGTTTTCCCTCAGTACTTC.

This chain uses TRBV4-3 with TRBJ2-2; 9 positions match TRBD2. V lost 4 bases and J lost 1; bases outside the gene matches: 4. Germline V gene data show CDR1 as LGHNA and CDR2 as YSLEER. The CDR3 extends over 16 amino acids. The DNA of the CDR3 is TGCGCCAGCAGCCCTCTAGCGGGGAGGAACACCGGGGAGCTGTTTTTT. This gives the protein CASSPLAGRNTGELFF.

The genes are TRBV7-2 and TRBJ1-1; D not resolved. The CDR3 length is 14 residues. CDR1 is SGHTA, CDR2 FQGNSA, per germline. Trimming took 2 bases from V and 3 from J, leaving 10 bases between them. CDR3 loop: CASSLRVLDTEAFF. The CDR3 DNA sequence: TGTGCCAGCAGCTTAAGGGTATTGGACACTGAAGCTTTCTTT.

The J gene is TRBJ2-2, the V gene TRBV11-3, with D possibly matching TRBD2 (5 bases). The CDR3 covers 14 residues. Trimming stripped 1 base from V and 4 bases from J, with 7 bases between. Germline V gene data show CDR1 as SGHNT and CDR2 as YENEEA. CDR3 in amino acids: CASSLVGSTGELFF. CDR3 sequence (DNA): TGTGCCAGCAGCTTAGTAGGGAGCACCGGGGAGCTGTTTTTT. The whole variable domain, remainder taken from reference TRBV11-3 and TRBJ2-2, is EAGVVQSPRYKIIEKKQPVAFWCNPISGHNTLYWYLQNLGQGPELLIRYENEEAVDDSQLPKDRFSAERLKGVDSTLKIQPAELGDSAVYLCASSLVGSTGELFFGEGSRLTVL.

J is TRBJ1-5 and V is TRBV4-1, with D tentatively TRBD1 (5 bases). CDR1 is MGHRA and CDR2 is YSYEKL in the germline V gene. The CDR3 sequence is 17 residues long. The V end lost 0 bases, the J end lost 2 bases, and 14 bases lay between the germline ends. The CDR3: CASSQDRGGRGNQPQHF. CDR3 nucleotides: TGCGCCAGCAGCCAAGATAGGGGCGGGAGGGGCAATCAGCCCCAGCATTTT.

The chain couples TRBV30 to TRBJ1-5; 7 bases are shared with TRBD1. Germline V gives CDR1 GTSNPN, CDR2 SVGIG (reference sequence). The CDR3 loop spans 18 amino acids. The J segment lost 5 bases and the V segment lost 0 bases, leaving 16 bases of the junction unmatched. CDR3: CAWSVSPNRGGYDQPQHF. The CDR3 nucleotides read TGTGCCTGGAGTGTAAGTCCCAACAGGGGAGGTTATGATCAGCCCCAGCATTTT.

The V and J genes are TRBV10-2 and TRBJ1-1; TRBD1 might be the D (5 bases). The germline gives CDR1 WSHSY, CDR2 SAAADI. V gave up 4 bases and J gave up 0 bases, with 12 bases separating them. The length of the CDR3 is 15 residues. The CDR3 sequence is CASSVQGGLNTEAFF. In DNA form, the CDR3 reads TGCGCCAGCAGTGTGCAGGGAGGGCTGAACACTGAAGCTTTCTTT.

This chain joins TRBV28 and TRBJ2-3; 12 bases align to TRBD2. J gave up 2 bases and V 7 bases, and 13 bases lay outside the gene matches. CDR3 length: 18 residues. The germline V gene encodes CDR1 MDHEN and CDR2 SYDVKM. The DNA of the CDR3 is TGTGCCAGCAATCCCATGGGGCTAGCGGGAGGGCCCACAGATACGCAGTATTTT. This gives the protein CASNPMGLAGGPTDTQYF.

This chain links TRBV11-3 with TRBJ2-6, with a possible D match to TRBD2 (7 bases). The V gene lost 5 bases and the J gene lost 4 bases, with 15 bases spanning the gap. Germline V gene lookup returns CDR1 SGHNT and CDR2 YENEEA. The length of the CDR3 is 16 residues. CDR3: CASSPMGGPGANVLTF. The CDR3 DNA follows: TGTGCCAGCAGCCCCATGGGGGGGCCGGGGGCCAACGTCCTGACTTTC.